The 7 T cell receptor beta chains in this list originate from one sample, sequenced in a study of T cells in Graves' hyperthyroidism and ophthalmopathy. There were TCR beta CDR3 regions amplified from RNA transcripts. In the first-round RT-PCR of the TCR CDR3, the HTBI primer set was used. TCRdb independently ran MiXCR on the multiplex PCR reads; one entry per CDR3 protein. There are 500,000 to 650,000 distinct CDR3 sequences in the sample; 15% to 20% occur only once, and roughly 50% lies in the top ten. The sequencing input was blood. The receptors stem from a man in his forties with Graves' ophthalmopathy.

The rearrangement joins TRBV9 to TRBJ2-3; 9 nucleotides line up with TRBD2. CDR1 is SGDLS, CDR2 YYNGEE, per germline. V shed 1 base and J 6 bases; nucleotides not matched to a gene: 6. The CDR3 runs to 15 residues. The chain's CDR3 is CASSVMGTSSDTQYF. In nucleotides, the CDR3 is TGTGCCAGCAGCGTAATGGGGACTAGCAGTGATACGCAGTATTTT.

The J gene is TRBJ2-1, the V gene TRBV30; TRBD2 aligns across 9 bases. V lost 0 bases and J lost 8; bases outside the gene matches: 8. The CDR3 contains 15 residues. The V gene's germline CDR1 is GTSNPN and CDR2 SVGIG (reference sequence). The CDR3 DNA reads as TGTGCCTGGAGTGTATGGCGGGGGGGACGGGATGAGCAGTTCTTC. It is translated as CAWSVWRGGRDEQFF.

The rearrangement uses TRBV25-1 and TRBJ1-2; unclear D gene. CDR3 length equals 10 residues. The germline V gene has CDR1 MGHDK and CDR2 SYGVNS. Trimming left V 8 bases short and J 4 bases short, with 5 bases between. CDR3 DNA sequence: TGTGCCAGCTCCGGCTATGGCTACACCTTC. Residues: CASSGYGYTF.

This clonotype was detected ten times or more. This CDR3 reads CASSLWGPSGRNQPQHF. The CDR3 nucleotides read TGTGCCAGCAGTTTATGGGGACCCTCGGGGAGGAATCAGCCCCAGCATTTT. V usage is TRBV28 and J usage is TRBJ1-5; TRBD1 might be the D (5 bases). The V end lost 0 bases, the J end lost 4 bases, and 16 bases lay between the germline ends. The CDR3 covers 17 residues. Per the germline V gene, CDR1 is MDHEN and CDR2 is SYDVKM.

Only a few counts were recorded for this clonotype. The chain recombines TRBV5-1 with TRBJ2-1; tentatively, D is TRBD1 (6 bases). In germline, CDR1 is SGHRS, CDR2 YFSETQ. Deletions cut 3 bases from V and 2 bases from J, with 21 bases between. The CDR3 consists of 18 residues. CDR3 nucleotides: TGCGCCAGCAGCTCCCTAAAACAGGGAGTGGAAACCTACAATGAGCAGTTCTTC. Its translation is CASSSLKQGVETYNEQFF.

V and J are TRBV7-2 and TRBJ2-1, with TRBD2 identical over 10 bases. The CDR3 totals 14 residues. The ends lost 5 bases at V and 13 bases at J; junction bases unmatched: 11. Germline lookup yields CDR1 SGHTA and CDR2 FQGNSA. CDR3: CASSPAIAGGHQFF. The CDR3 bases are TGTGCCAGCAGCCCGGCGATAGCGGGGGGTCATCAGTTCTTC. Complete variable domain (other parts from reference TRBV7-2 and TRBJ2-1): GAGVSQSPSNKVTEKGKDVELRCDPISGHTALYWYRQSLGQGLEFLIYFQGNSAPDKSGLPSDRFSAERTGGSVSTLTIQRTQQEDSAVYLCASSPAIAGGHQFFGPGTRLTVL.

J is TRBJ2-5 and V is TRBV20-1; TRBD1 matches at 9 bases. Germline V gene lookup returns CDR1 DFQATT and CDR2 SNEGSKA (reference sequence). CDR3 length: 15 amino acids. V was pared by 3 bases and J by 3 bases, with 8 bases of the junction left unmatched. Here the CDR3 reads CSASAGTGRKETQYF. The CDR3 DNA is TGCAGTGCTAGCGCCGGGACAGGGCGGAAAGAGACCCAGTACTTC.